Listed below are T cell receptor beta chains from one sample, sequenced in a study of human T cells and chemical hapten exposure. One entry per CDR3 protein results from TCRdb running MiXCR on the RACE reads. The data hold 79,000 or so distinct CDR3 sequences, with about a tenth observed a single time. The input for sequencing was whole blood, taken in connection with sensitization to the hapten diphenylcyclopropenone (DPC). The receptors were sampled from a woman aged 45-65 years with alopecia areata. Some clones in this sample may be carry-over from other donors' samples. Each CDR3 is given with its conserved first and last residue. The D gene is left open where the match is weak. Size tells how often a clone was seen (once, few, many) or the class of an expanded clone, and some rows leave it out.

TRBV24-1	TRBJ2-1	many	TRBD1	TGTGCCACACAGGGGTACTCCTACAATGAGCAGTTCTTC	CATQGYSYNEQFF
TRBV19	TRBJ2-5	many	TRBD2	TGTGCCAGTAGCCTCATTAGCGGGAGTTTTGAGACCCAGTACTTC	CASSLISGSFETQYF
TRBV5-1	TRBJ2-2	few	TRBD1	TGCGCCAGCAGTTATTTACAGGGGCTTACGAACACCGGGGAGCTGTTTTTT	CASSYLQGLTNTGELFF
TRBV28	TRBJ2-1	-	-	TGTGCCAGCAGTCGATTCAATGAGCAGTTCTTC	CASSRFNEQFF
TRBV5-4	TRBJ2-2	-	-	TGTGCCAGCAGCCCTACAGGGTCGACCACCGGGGAGCTGTTTTTT	CASSPTGSTTGELFF
TRBV19	TRBJ2-3	-	TRBD2	TGTGCCACCCATAGCGGGACGCAAGCAGATACGCAGTATTTT	CATHSGTQADTQYF
TRBV7-9	TRBJ1-6	many	TRBD1	TGTGCCAGCAGCACGGGACAGGGGGGAAATTCACCCCTCCACTTT	CASSTGQGGNSPLHF
TRBV4-3	TRBJ1-6	-	-	TGCGCCAGCAGCCGAAGAATTGGGGAAGACGGGGGCGGTTCACCCCTCCACTTT	CASSRRIGEDGGGSPLHF
TRBV29-1	TRBJ1-1	many	TRBD1	TGCAGCTTCGGACAGGGCGGCACTGAAGCTTTCTTT	CSFGQGGTEAFF
TRBV20-1	TRBJ2-1	-	TRBD2	TGCAGTGCTAGAGATCTAGCGGGAGATCGGCATGAGCAGTTCTTC	CSARDLAGDRHEQFF
TRBV5-6	TRBJ1-1	-	-	TGTGCCAGCACCAAGAGACGCGTAGTTGAAGCTTTCTTT	CASTKRRVVEAFF
TRBV28	TRBJ2-2	few	-	TGTGCCAGCAGATCAGGGGTCGGGGAGCTGTTTTTT	CASRSGVGELFF
TRBV20-1	TRBJ2-7	-	-	TGCAGTGCGGTCCGGGACTCTCCCTACGAGCAGTACTTC	CSAVRDSPYEQYF
TRBV9	TRBJ2-2	few	TRBD2	TGTGCCAGCAGCCCTAGCGGGGGGAACACCGGGGAGCTGTTTTTT	CASSPSGGNTGELFF
TRBV27	TRBJ1-5	few	-	TGTGCCAGCAGTTTACTGGGGGAGGGTCAGCCCCAGCATTTT	CASSLLGEGQPQHF
TRBV5-4	TRBJ2-1	many	-	TGTGCCAGCAGCCCGGCGGGCTCCTACAATGAGCAGTTCTTC	CASSPAGSYNEQFF
TRBV29-1	TRBJ2-7	few	-	TGCAGCGTTGATTCCCGGACCGGCGAGCAGTACTTC	CSVDSRTGEQYF
TRBV10-2	TRBJ2-7	-	-	TGCGCCAGCAGTGAACCCTTTGAAAGGGGATACTACGAGCAGTACTTC	CASSEPFERGYYEQYF
TRBV28	TRBJ1-2	few	TRBD1	TGTGCCAGCAGTGGGACAGGCCGGCGCTATGGCTACACCTTC	CASSGTGRRYGYTF
TRBV10-3	TRBJ1-4	-	-	TGTGCCATCAGTGAGTCTCTGACAGCCCCAACTAATGAAAAACTGTTTTTT	CAISESLTAPTNEKLFF
TRBV12-3/TRBV12-4	TRBJ1-5	many	-	TGTGCCAGCAGTTTCGGCTTCAATCAGCCCCAGCATTTT	CASSFGFNQPQHF
TRBV7-2	TRBJ2-1	few	TRBD2	TGTGCCAGCAGCCTGGGACTAGCGCGGCCCTACAATGAGCAGTTCTTC	CASSLGLARPYNEQFF
TRBV6-5	TRBJ2-1	few	-	TGTGCCAGCAAGCGTTCCACTGAGCAGTTCTTC	CASKRSTEQFF
TRBV6-2/TRBV6-3	TRBJ2-2	-	TRBD2	TGTGCCAGCAGTGCCATAGCGGGAGCCGGGGAGCTGTTTTTT	CASSAIAGAGELFF
TRBV29-1	TRBJ1-5	few	-	TGCAGCGTTGGGGGATCTGGCCAGCCCCAGCATTTT	CSVGGSGQPQHF
TRBV20-1	TRBJ2-7	many	-	TGCAGTGCTAGCCCAGGCCCCCAAAGGGGCTACGAGCAGTACTTC	CSASPGPQRGYEQYF
TRBV5-1	TRBJ2-4	-	-	TGCGCCAGCAGCTTGGGACTGTTATTAGCCAAAAACATTCAGTACTTC	CASSLGLLLAKNIQYF
TRBV29-1	TRBJ2-5	-	TRBD1	TGCAGCGTTGAGGCCACAGGGGGGACCCAGTACTTC	CSVEATGGTQYF
TRBV29-1	TRBJ1-1	many	TRBD1	TGCAGCGCCGACAGGGGACTCACTGAAGCTTTCTTT	CSADRGLTEAFF
TRBV20-1	TRBJ2-1	few	TRBD1	TGCAGTGCTAGAGAAGGACAGGGGGCCGGGGAGCAGTTCTTC	CSAREGQGAGEQFF